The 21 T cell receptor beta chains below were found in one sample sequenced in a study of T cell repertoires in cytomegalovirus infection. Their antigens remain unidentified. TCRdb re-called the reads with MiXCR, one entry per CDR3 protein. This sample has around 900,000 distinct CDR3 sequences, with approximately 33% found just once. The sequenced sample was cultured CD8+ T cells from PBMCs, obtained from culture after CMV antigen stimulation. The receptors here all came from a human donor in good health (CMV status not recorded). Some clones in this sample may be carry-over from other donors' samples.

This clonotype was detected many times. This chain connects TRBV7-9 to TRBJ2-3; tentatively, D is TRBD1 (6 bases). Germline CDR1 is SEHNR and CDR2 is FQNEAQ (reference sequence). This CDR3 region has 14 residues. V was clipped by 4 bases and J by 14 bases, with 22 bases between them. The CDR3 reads CASSSPGQSIPRYF. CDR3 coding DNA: TGTGCCAGCAGCTCTCCAGGACAGTCAATACCCCGGTATTTT.

CDR3 amino acids: CASSTIGDTEAFF. CDR3 nucleotide sequence: TGTGCCAGTAGTACTATCGGAGACACTGAAGCTTTCTTT. This rearrangement joins TRBV19 to TRBJ1-1; D is unresolved. The CDR3 extends over 13 amino acids. Germline lookup yields CDR1 LNHDA and CDR2 SQIVND (reference sequence). V shed 4 bases and J shed 3 bases, with 9 bases lying between them.

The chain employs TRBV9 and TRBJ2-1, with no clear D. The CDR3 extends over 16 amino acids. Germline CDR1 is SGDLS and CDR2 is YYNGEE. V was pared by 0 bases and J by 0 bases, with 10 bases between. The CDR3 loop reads CASSVEGISSYNEQFF. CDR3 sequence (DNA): TGTGCCAGCAGCGTAGAAGGGATCAGCTCCTACAATGAGCAGTTCTTC.

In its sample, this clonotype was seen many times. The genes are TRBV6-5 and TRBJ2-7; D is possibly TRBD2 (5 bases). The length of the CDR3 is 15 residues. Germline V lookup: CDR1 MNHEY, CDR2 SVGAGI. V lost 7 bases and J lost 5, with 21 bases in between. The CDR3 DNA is TGTGCCAGCACCCCACGGACTCTCCTCGAGAACGAGCAGTACTTC. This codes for CASTPRTLLENEQYF.

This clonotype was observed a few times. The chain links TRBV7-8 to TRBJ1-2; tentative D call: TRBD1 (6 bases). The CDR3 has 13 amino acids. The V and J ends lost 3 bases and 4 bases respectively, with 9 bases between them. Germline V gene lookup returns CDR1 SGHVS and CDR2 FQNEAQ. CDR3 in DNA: TGTGCCAGCAGCTTGGGACACCGCTATGGCTACACCTTC. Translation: CASSLGHRYGYTF.

CDR3 coding DNA: TGTGCCAGCAGCTTAGATTTGGGACCTTTCGGCTACACCTTC. It specifies CASSLDLGPFGYTF. The V and J genes are TRBV11-2 and TRBJ1-2, with a weak D call TRBD1 (5 bases). The germline gives CDR1 SGHAT, CDR2 FQNNGV. V dropped 0 bases and J dropped 8 bases, with 13 bases sitting between them. This CDR3 is built from 14 residues.

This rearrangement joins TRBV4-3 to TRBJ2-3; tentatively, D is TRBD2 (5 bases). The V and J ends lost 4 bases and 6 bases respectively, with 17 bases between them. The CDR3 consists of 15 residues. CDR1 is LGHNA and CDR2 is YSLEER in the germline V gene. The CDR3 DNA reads TGCGCCAGCAGCCTATCAAGGACGGGGTGGGATACGCAGTATTTT. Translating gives CASSLSRTGWDTQYF.

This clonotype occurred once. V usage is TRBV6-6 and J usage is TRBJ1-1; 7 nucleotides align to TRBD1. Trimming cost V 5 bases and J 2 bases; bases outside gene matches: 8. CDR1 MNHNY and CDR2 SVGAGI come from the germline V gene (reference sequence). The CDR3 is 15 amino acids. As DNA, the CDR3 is TGTGCCAGCAGTCCGAGACAGGGATCAAACACTGAAGCTTTCTTT. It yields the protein CASSPRQGSNTEAFF.

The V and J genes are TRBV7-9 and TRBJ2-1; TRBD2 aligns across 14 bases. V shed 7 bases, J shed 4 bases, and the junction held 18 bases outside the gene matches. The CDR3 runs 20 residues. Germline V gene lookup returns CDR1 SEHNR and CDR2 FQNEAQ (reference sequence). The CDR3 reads CASTLSGQTRTSGGYNEQFF. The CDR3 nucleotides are TGTGCCAGCACCCTATCGGGACAGACGAGGACTAGCGGGGGGTACAATGAGCAGTTCTTC.

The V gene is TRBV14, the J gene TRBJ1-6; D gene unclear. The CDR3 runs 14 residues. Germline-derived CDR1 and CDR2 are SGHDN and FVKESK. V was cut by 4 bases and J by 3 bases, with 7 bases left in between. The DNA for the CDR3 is TGTGCCAGCAGCCCGGCCGTCTATAATTCACCCCTCCACTTT. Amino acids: CASSPAVYNSPLHF.

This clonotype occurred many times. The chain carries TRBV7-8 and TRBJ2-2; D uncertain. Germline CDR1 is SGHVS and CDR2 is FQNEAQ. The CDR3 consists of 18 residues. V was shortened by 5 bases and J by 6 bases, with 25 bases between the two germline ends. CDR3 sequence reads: CASSQPTLEWRKPGELFF. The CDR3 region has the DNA TGTGCCAGCAGCCAGCCCACCCTAGAGTGGAGAAAACCCGGGGAGCTGTTTTTT.

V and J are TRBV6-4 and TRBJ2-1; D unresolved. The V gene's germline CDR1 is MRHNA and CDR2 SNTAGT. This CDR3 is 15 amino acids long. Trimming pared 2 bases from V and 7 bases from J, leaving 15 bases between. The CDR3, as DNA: TGTGCCAGCAGTGACGCCGGTTCTTTGGGGAATGAGCAGTTCTTC. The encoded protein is CASSDAGSLGNEQFF.

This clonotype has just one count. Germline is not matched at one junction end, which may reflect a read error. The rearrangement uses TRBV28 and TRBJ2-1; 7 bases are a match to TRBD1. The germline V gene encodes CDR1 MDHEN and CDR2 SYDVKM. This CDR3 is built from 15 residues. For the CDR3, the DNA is TGTGTCAGCAGCCCTGGACAGGCTCTTTACAATGAGCAGTTCTTC. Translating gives CVSSPGQALYNEQFF.

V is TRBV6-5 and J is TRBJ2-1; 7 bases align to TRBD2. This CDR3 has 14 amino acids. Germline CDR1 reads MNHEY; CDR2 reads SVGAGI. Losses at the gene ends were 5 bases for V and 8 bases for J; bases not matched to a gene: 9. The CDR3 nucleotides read TGTGCCAGCAGTCGTCGGGGGGAGATCTATGAGCAGTTCTTC. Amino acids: CASSRRGEIYEQFF.

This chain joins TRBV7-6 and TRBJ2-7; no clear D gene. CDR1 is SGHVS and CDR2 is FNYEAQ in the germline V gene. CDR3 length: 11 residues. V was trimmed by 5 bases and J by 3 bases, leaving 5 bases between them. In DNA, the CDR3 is TGTGCCAGCAGCGAGGACTACGAGCAGTACTTC. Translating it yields CASSEDYEQYF.

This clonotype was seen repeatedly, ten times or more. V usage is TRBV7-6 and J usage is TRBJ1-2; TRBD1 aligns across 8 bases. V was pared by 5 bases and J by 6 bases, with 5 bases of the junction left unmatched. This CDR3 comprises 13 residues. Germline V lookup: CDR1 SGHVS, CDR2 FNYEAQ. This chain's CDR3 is CASSPRTGHGYTF. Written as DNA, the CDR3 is TGTGCCAGCAGCCCACGGACAGGGCATGGCTACACCTTC.

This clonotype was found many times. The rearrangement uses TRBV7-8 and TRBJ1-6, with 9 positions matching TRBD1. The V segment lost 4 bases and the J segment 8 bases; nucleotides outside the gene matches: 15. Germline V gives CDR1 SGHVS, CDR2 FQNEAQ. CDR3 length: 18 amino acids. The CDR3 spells CASSSRDRVYQGDSPLHF. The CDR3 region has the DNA TGTGCCAGCAGCTCCCGGGACAGGGTGTATCAGGGAGATTCACCCCTCCACTTT.

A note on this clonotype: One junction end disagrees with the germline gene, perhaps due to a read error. The CDR3 bases are TGTGCCAACAGTTTATTGCCAGGGGGCTTCGATACGCAGTATTTT. It translates to CANSLLPGGFDTQYF. The chain uses TRBV28 and TRBJ2-3; 8 bases fit TRBD1. Per the germline V gene, CDR1 is MDHEN and CDR2 is SYDVKM. The CDR3 loop spans 15 amino acids.

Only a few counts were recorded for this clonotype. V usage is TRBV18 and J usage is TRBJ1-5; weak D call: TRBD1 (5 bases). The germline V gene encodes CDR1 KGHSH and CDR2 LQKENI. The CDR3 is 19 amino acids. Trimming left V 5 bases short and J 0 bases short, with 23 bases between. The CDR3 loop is CASSMLRGPTVYSNQPQHF. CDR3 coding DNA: TGTGCCAGCTCAATGCTACGGGGCCCGACCGTGTATAGCAATCAGCCCCAGCATTTT.

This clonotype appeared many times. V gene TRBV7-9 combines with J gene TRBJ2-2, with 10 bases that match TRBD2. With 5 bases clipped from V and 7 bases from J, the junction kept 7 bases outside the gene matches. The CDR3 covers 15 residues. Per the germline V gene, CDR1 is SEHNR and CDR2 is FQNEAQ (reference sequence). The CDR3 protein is CASSALAGIVGELFF. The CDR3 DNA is TGTGCCAGCAGCGCACTAGCGGGGATAGTCGGGGAGCTGTTTTTT.

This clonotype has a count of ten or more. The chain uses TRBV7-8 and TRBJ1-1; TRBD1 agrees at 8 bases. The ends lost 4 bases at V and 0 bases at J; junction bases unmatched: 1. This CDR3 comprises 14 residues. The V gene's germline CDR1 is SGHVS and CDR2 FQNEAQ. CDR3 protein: CASSSGGMNTEAFF. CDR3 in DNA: TGTGCCAGCAGCTCAGGGGGCATGAACACTGAAGCTTTCTTT.